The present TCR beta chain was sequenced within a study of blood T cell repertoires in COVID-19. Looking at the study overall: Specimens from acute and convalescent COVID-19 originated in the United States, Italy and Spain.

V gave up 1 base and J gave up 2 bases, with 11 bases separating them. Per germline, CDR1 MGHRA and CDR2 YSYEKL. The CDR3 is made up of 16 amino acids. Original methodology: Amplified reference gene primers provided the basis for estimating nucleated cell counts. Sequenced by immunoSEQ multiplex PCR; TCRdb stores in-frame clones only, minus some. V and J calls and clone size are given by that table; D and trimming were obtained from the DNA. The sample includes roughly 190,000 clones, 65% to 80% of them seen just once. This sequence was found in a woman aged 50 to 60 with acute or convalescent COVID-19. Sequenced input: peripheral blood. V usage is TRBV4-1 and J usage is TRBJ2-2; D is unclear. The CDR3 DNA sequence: TGCGCCAGCAGCCAAGTGGGCACGACAAACACCGGGGAGCTGTTTTTT. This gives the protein CASSQVGTTNTGELFF.